This TCR beta chain was documented in a study of blood T cell repertoires in COVID-19. The V end was cut by 0 bases, the J end by 0 bases, with 7 bases between. CDR1 is SGDLS, CDR2 YYNGEE, per germline. CDR3 length equals 15 residues. Assay used: immunoSEQ multiplex PCR; TCRdb lists only in-frame clones, some missing. The sample lists about 240,000 clones, around four fifths occurring once. The rearrangement joins TRBV9 to TRBJ1-5; D is uncertain. The sequence came from a woman in her 70s with acute or convalescent COVID-19. The specimen sequenced was peripheral blood. CDR3 in amino acids: CASSVGHDSNQPQHF. The CDR3 region has the DNA TGTGCCAGCAGCGTAGGGCACGATAGCAATCAGCCCCAGCATTTT.